This is a list of T cell receptor beta chains from one sample in a study of cytomegalovirus exposure and HLA in healthy donors. TCRdb's copy holds only in-frame clones and misses some; the assay was immunoSEQ multiplex PCR. The sample holds some 180,000 clones, around nine tenths seen once. Sequenced material: PBMCs. The source of these receptors is a man aged 30-40 years in good health and CMV-seropositive. Each CDR3 is given with its conserved first and last residue. A D gene is named only where the DNA matches it firmly. Size is stated for part of the rows, as once, few or many counts, or as a class when the clone is expanded.

D gene	clone size	V gene	J gene	CDR3 protein	CDR3 DNA
TRBD1	.	TRBV14	TRBJ1-2	CASSGGQGTNPNYGYTF	TGTGCCAGCAGTGGAGGACAGGGCACAAACCCTAACTATGGCTACACCTTC
.	once	TRBV5-4	TRBJ1-3	CASSSGPWNTIYF	TGTGCCAGCAGCTCGGGACCCTGGAACACCATATATTTT
TRBD1	.	TRBV5-1	TRBJ2-2	CASSLVQGAPGELFF	TGCGCCAGCAGCTTGGTACAGGGGGCGCCCGGGGAGCTGTTTTTT
.	once	TRBV6-5	TRBJ1-3	CASSIRPDSGNTIYF	TGTGCCAGCAGTATTAGACCGGACTCTGGAAACACCATATATTTT
.	.	TRBV5-1	TRBJ2-5	CASSLAGETQYF	TGCGCCAGCAGCTTGGCGGGGGAGACCCAGTACTTC
.	.	TRBV18	TRBJ2-2	CASSPIQSTGELFF	TGTGCCAGCTCACCCATCCAGTCCACCGGGGAGCTGTTTTTT
.	once	TRBV2	TRBJ1-5	CASSGSRGAGNQPQHF	TGTGCCAGCAGTGGGTCCCGGGGGGCTGGGAATCAGCCCCAGCATTTT
TRBD1	.	TRBV7-9	TRBJ1-5	CASSGTGGDQPQHF	TGTGCCAGCAGCGGGACAGGGGGGGATCAGCCCCAGCATTTT
.	.	TRBV6-1	TRBJ1-5	CASNVERDQPQHF	TGTGCCAGCAATGTGGAAAGAGATCAGCCCCAGCATTTT
.	.	TRBV6-1	TRBJ1-1	CASRDDGSPDTEAFF	TGTGCCAGCAGGGACGACGGATCGCCGGACACTGAAGCTTTCTTT
.	.	TRBV7-6	TRBJ1-4	CASSLDRAEKLFF	TGTGCCAGCAGCTTAGACAGGGCCGAAAAACTGTTTTTT
.	.	TRBV30	TRBJ2-4	CAWNPSGKNIQYF	TGTGCCTGGAACCCCTCTGGGAAAAACATTCAGTACTTC
TRBD1	once	TRBV7-2	TRBJ1-3	CASSSAGQGRSNTIYF	TGTGCCAGCAGCTCGGCGGGACAGGGGCGGTCGAACACCATATATTTT
.	.	TRBV9	TRBJ1-3	CASSVRDRTFSGNTIYF	TGTGCCAGCAGCGTGAGAGACAGGACATTCTCTGGAAACACCATATATTTT
TRBD1	.	TRBV9	TRBJ1-2	CASSVATGGNYGYTF	TGTGCCAGCAGCGTAGCTACAGGGGGGAACTATGGCTACACCTTC
TRBD1	.	TRBV5-4	TRBJ2-7	CASSLVGTDYEQYF	TGTGCCAGCAGCCTCGTTGGGACAGACTACGAGCAGTACTTC
TRBD1	.	TRBV6-5	TRBJ1-2	CASSLGTGSIGYTF	TGTGCCAGCAGTTTAGGGACAGGGTCGATTGGCTACACCTTC
TRBD2	once	TRBV6-5	TRBJ2-7	CASSQLAGSYEQYF	TGTGCCAGCAGTCAACTAGCGGGATCCTACGAGCAGTACTTC
TRBD1	once	TRBV29-1	TRBJ2-1	CSVVPLAPQGDSYNEQFF	TGCAGCGTTGTCCCCCTTGCGCCTCAGGGGGACTCCTACAATGAGCAGTTCTTC
.	.	TRBV14	TRBJ1-2	CASSQAGSGYTF	TGTGCCAGCAGCCAAGCAGGATCCGGCTACACCTTC
.	.	TRBV11-2	TRBJ1-1	CASSLYRTEAFF	TGTGCCAGCAGCTTATACCGGACTGAAGCTTTCTTT
TRBD1	.	TRBV6-5	TRBJ1-2	CASSLGTGNGYTF	TGTGCCAGCAGTCTTGGGACAGGGAATGGCTACACCTTC
TRBD2	.	TRBV5-1	TRBJ2-7	CASSLGVGGTYEQYF	TGCGCCAGCAGCTTGGGAGTGGGGGGGACCTACGAGCAGTACTTC
TRBD1	once	TRBV10-3	TRBJ1-6	CAISEDRGDSPLHF	TGTGCCATCAGCGAAGACAGGGGAGATTCACCCCTCCACTTT
.	once	TRBV27	TRBJ1-4	CASREGFNEKLFF	TGTGCCAGCCGGGAGGGTTTTAATGAAAAACTGTTTTTT
.	.	TRBV15	TRBJ2-5	CATSRDRLSAGTYQETQYF	TGTGCCACCAGCAGAGATCGACTCTCGGCGGGAACATACCAAGAGACCCAGTACTTC
.	.	TRBV10-3	TRBJ2-5	CAISLQGQETQYF	TGTGCCATCAGCCTACAGGGCCAAGAGACCCAGTACTTC
.	.	TRBV6-1	TRBJ1-5	CASSDRGSAQPQHF	TGTGCCAGCAGTGATCGGGGGTCGGCTCAGCCCCAGCATTTT
.	.	TRBV5-4	TRBJ2-7	CASSSDRSGLHEQYF	TGTGCCAGCAGCTCAGACAGATCAGGGCTCCACGAGCAGTACTTC
.	.	TRBV25-1	TRBJ1-1	CASSEVNTEAFF	TGTGCCAGCAGCGAGGTGAACACTGAAGCTTTCTTT
TRBD2	.	TRBV4-1	TRBJ2-5	CASSQQAGGNLVQETQYF	TGCGCCAGCAGCCAACAAGCGGGGGGTAATCTAGTACAAGAGACCCAGTACTTC
TRBD2	.	TRBV6-5	TRBJ2-5	CASSYRGRETQYF	TGTGCCAGCAGTTACCGCGGGAGAGAGACCCAGTACTTC
.	.	TRBV7-9	TRBJ1-5	CASSLSGVSNQPQHF	TGTGCCAGCAGCTTGTCAGGGGTTAGCAATCAGCCCCAGCATTTT
.	.	TRBV6-5	TRBJ1-6	CASSKKVYNSPLHF	TGTGCCAGCAGTAAGAAGGTCTATAATTCACCCCTCCACTTT
TRBD1	.	TRBV6-5	TRBJ2-7	CASSRQGAFSYEQYF	TGTGCCAGCAGCCGACAGGGGGCGTTCTCCTACGAGCAGTACTTC
.	.	TRBV6-5	TRBJ1-5	CASSRGGRGNWPQHF	TGTGCCAGCAGCCGGGGGGGCCGGGGCAATTGGCCCCAGCATTTT
TRBD2	.	TRBV2	TRBJ2-1	CASSGRLAVNNEQFF	TGTGCCAGCTCAGGGAGACTAGCGGTAAACAATGAGCAGTTCTTC
.	.	TRBV2	TRBJ1-4	CASKLQTTNEKLFF	TGTGCCAGCAAATTACAGACAACTAATGAAAAACTGTTTTTT
.	.	TRBV15	TRBJ1-5	CATSRVRGFPEPQHF	TGTGCCACCAGCAGAGTACGTGGATTCCCTGAGCCCCAGCATTTT
.	.	TRBV27	TRBJ2-7	CASSPLGPGQTYEQYF	TGTGCCAGCAGTCCCCTGGGCCCCGGACAGACCTACGAGCAGTACTTC
.	.	TRBV7-9	TRBJ2-6	CASSLASSGANVLTF	TGTGCCAGCAGCCTTGCATCCTCTGGGGCCAACGTCCTGACTTTC
.	.	TRBV5-1	TRBJ2-3	CASSLGGTTDTQYF	TGCGCCAGCAGCTTGGGGGGGACCACAGATACGCAGTATTTT
TRBD2	once	TRBV7-9	TRBJ2-1	CASTPSGTYNEQFF	TGTGCCAGCACCCCGAGCGGGACCTACAATGAGCAGTTCTTC
.	.	TRBV11-2	TRBJ2-1	CASSLEWQGGYNEQFF	TGTGCCAGCAGCTTAGAATGGCAGGGGGGGTACAATGAGCAGTTCTTC
.	.	TRBV4-1	TRBJ2-7	CASSHGRDFSYEQYF	TGCGCCAGCAGCCACGGCCGGGACTTCTCCTACGAGCAGTACTTC
TRBD1	once	TRBV30	TRBJ2-1	CAWSVGTGIVNEQFF	TGTGCCTGGAGTGTAGGGACAGGGATTGTCAATGAGCAGTTCTTC
TRBD2	.	TRBV9	TRBJ2-1	CASSVPAGEYNEQFF	TGTGCCAGCAGCGTACCAGCGGGGGAATACAATGAGCAGTTCTTC
.	.	TRBV18	TRBJ2-5	CASSPDLTETQYF	TGTGCCAGCTCACCCGACTTGACAGAGACCCAGTACTTC
.	.	TRBV19	TRBJ1-5	CASSIGGNQPQHF	TGTGCCAGTAGTATAGGGGGCAATCAGCCCCAGCATTTT
TRBD2	.	TRBV5-1	TRBJ2-6	CASSLASGGWSGANVLTF	TGCGCCAGCAGCTTGGCTAGCGGGGGGTGGTCTGGGGCCAACGTCCTGACTTTC
.	.	TRBV4-1	TRBJ2-7	CASSQEGLQSYEQYF	TGCGCCAGCAGCCAAGAAGGGCTTCAGTCCTACGAGCAGTACTTC
TRBD1	.	TRBV25-1	TRBJ1-1	CASSETTGFTEAFF	TGTGCCAGCAGTGAGACGACAGGGTTCACTGAAGCTTTCTTT
.	.	TRBV10-2	TRBJ1-5	CASSDVSYSNQPQHF	TGCGCCAGCAGTGATGTGTCTTATAGCAATCAGCCCCAGCATTTT
.	.	TRBV6-5	TRBJ1-1	CASSYGGEAFF	TGTGCCAGCAGTTACGGGGGGGAAGCTTTCTTT
TRBD1	few	TRBV29-1	TRBJ1-1	CSARTGDTEAFF	TGCAGCGCCCGGACAGGGGACACTGAAGCTTTCTTT
TRBD2	.	TRBV19	TRBJ2-5	CASSFKTSGLQETQYF	TGTGCCAGTAGTTTCAAGACTAGCGGATTACAAGAGACCCAGTACTTC
.	once	TRBV30	TRBJ1-1	CAWVMVSNTEAFF	TGTGCCTGGGTTATGGTCTCGAACACTGAAGCTTTCTTT